Listed here are 21 T cell receptor beta chains from one sample, sequenced in a study of T cells in Graves' hyperthyroidism and ophthalmopathy. The investigators amplified TCR beta CDR3 regions from RNA transcripts. The HTBI primer set served for first-round RT-PCR of the TCR CDR3. TCRdb independently ran MiXCR on the multiplex PCR reads; one entry per CDR3 protein. Here the sample spans 600,000 to 650,000 distinct CDR3 sequences, 16% being singletons. Sequencing used blood. All receptors come from a woman in her 30s with Graves' hyperthyroidism.

The chain is built from TRBV6-1 and TRBJ2-1; 8 bases line up with TRBD1. The CDR3 sequence is 15 residues long. Germline V gives CDR1 MNHNS, CDR2 SASEGT. V shed 6 bases and J 1 base; nucleotides not matched to a gene: 5. CDR3: CASRPGQGSYNEQFF. The DNA for the CDR3 is TGTGCCAGCAGGCCCGGACAGGGATCCTACAATGAGCAGTTCTTC.

The V call is TRBV12-3 or TRBV12-4, the J call TRBJ2-1, with 11 nucleotides matching TRBD2. Trimming took 0 bases from V and 12 from J; bases not matched to a gene: 10. CDR3 length: 16 residues. CDR3 in amino acids: CASSLAARLAGSRQFF. CDR3 in DNA: TGTGCCAGCAGTTTAGCGGCCCGACTAGCGGGATCAAGGCAGTTCTTC.

This clonotype has more than one count but fewer than ten. The rearrangement uses TRBV20-1 and TRBJ2-3; the D is unclear. Trimming pared 4 bases from V and 2 bases from J, leaving 16 bases between. Germline-derived CDR1 and CDR2 are DFQATT and SNEGSKA (reference sequence). The CDR3 length is 15 residues. The CDR3 nucleotides are TGCAGTGCTACCCTAAGTCGGCTGAACACAGATACGCAGTATTTT. Its translation: CSATLSRLNTDTQYF.

Many counts were recorded for this clonotype. The DNA for the CDR3 is TGCAGTGCAGATGGACGGACCATAGCGGGTGGCTCAGATACGCAGTATTTT. It codes for CSADGRTIAGGSDTQYF. The chain uses TRBV20-1 and TRBJ2-3; 7 positions match TRBD2. This CDR3 contains 17 residues. The trim removed 6 bases at V and 4 bases at J, leaving 19 bases unmatched. Germline V gives CDR1 DFQATT, CDR2 SNEGSKA (reference sequence).

This clonotype showed up many times. This chain uses TRBV7-2 with TRBJ2-7, with 8 bases aligning to TRBD1. Losses at the gene ends were 1 base for V and 3 bases for J; bases not matched to a gene: 5. The germline gives CDR1 SGHTA, CDR2 FQGNSA. The CDR3 length is 15 residues. CDR3 nucleotides: TGTGCCAGCAGCTTAGGTGGGGACAGGAACTACGAGCAGTACTTC. It encodes CASSLGGDRNYEQYF.

This clonotype was found many times. J is TRBJ1-1 and V is TRBV29-1; D might be TRBD1 (5 bases). This CDR3 comprises 13 residues. Germline CDR1 and CDR2: SQVTM and ANQGSEA. Trimming cost V 7 bases and J 7 bases, with 19 bases left between them. The CDR3 sequence: CSANVLSGGEAFF. For the CDR3, the DNA is TGCAGCGCAAACGTTCTTTCCGGGGGTGAAGCTTTCTTT.

This chain uses TRBV7-3 with TRBJ2-1; 15 bases fit TRBD2. With V trimmed by 4 bases and J by 9 bases, 7 bases remained unmatched. In germline, CDR1 is SGHTA, CDR2 FQGTGA. The CDR3 loop spans 16 amino acids. The CDR3 here is CASSSEPGLAGGEQFF. Written as DNA, the CDR3 is TGTGCCAGCAGCTCCGAACCGGGACTAGCGGGAGGTGAGCAGTTCTTC.

This chain joins TRBV20-1 and TRBJ2-7; TRBD2 agrees at 11 bases. This CDR3 contains 15 residues. V shed 6 bases, J shed 5 bases, and the junction held 12 bases outside the gene matches. Looked up from germline, CDR1 is DFQATT and CDR2 is SNEGSKA (reference sequence). CDR3 nucleotide sequence: TGCAGTGCCCGGGGGAGACTAGCGGGAATCCACGAGCAGTACTTC. Translating it yields CSARGRLAGIHEQYF.

In its sample, this clonotype was seen many times. J is TRBJ2-7 and V is TRBV20-1; TRBD2 agrees at 8 bases. With V trimmed by 3 bases and J by 5 bases, 6 bases remained unmatched. The CDR3 has 13 residues. Germline V gene data show CDR1 as DFQATT and CDR2 as SNEGSKA (reference sequence). CDR3 sequence reads: CSASFSGTNEQYF. The CDR3 coding sequence is TGCAGTGCTAGTTTTAGCGGGACCAACGAGCAGTACTTC.

The V gene is TRBV6-1, the J gene TRBJ2-3; tentatively, D is TRBD2 (6 bases). The CDR3 extends over 15 amino acids. V dropped 8 bases and J dropped 0 bases, with 15 bases sitting between them. Germline V gives CDR1 MNHNS, CDR2 SASEGT. Here the CDR3 DNA reads TGTGCCAGCTGGAGGGCCGAGGGTAGCACAGATACGCAGTATTTT. Translated: CASWRAEGSTDTQYF.

As for this clonotype: This may stem from a read error, because a much larger clone lies one nucleotide away. The rearrangement joins TRBV11-2 to TRBJ2-7, with D hard to call. There are 11 residues in the CDR3. In germline, CDR1 is SGHAT, CDR2 FQNNGV. This chain's CDR3 is CASSSVNERYF. The DNA for the CDR3 is TGTGCCAGCAGCTCCGTGAACGAGCGGTACTTC.

This clonotype was counted only a few times. J is TRBJ2-2 and V is TRBV10-2, with 10 nucleotides matching TRBD2. J gave up 5 bases and V 7 bases, and 7 bases lay outside the gene matches. Germline assignment: CDR1 WSHSY and CDR2 SAAADI. The CDR3 loop spans 15 amino acids. The chain's CDR3 is CASTLAGGRTGELFF. In DNA form, the CDR3 reads TGCGCCAGCACATTAGCGGGAGGTCGTACCGGGGAGCTGTTTTTT.

The chain couples TRBV24-1 to TRBJ2-2; D may be TRBD1 (5 bases). The V end lost 6 bases, the J end lost 0 bases, and 16 bases lay between the germline ends. There are 17 residues in the CDR3. Per germline, CDR1 KGHDR and CDR2 SFDVKD. CDR3 in amino acids: CATSFGWGLANTGELFF. CDR3 DNA sequence: TGTGCCACCAGTTTCGGCTGGGGCCTGGCGAACACCGGGGAGCTGTTTTTT.

V usage is TRBV2 and J usage is TRBJ1-5; TRBD1 might be the D (5 bases). Germline V gives CDR1 SNHLY, CDR2 FYNNEI. The ends were cut back, 7 bases at V and 5 bases at J, with 12 bases in the middle. The CDR3 is 13 residues long. The CDR3 region is CASTTDTYQPQHF. CDR3 nucleotides: TGTGCCAGCACTACGGACACCTATCAGCCCCAGCATTTT. The variable domain in full, completed from reference TRBV2 and TRBJ1-5, reads EPEVTQTPSHQVTQMGQEVILRCVPISNHLYFYWYRQILGQKVEFLVSFYNNEISEKSEIFDDQFSVERPDGSNFTLKIRSTKLEDSAMYFCASTTDTYQPQHFGDGTRLSIL.

The V and J genes are TRBV28 and TRBJ2-5, with D perhaps matching TRBD1 or TRBD2 (6 bases each). V was trimmed by 3 bases and J by 13 bases, leaving 15 bases between them. Germline V gene data show CDR1 as MDHEN and CDR2 as SYDVKM. This CDR3 spans 12 amino acids. The CDR3: CASSFESGARYF. In nucleotides, the CDR3 is TGTGCCAGCAGTTTTGAGTCGGGGGCCCGGTACTTC. The variable domain in full, with the rest retrieved from reference TRBV28 and TRBJ2-5, is DVKVTQSSRYLVKRTGEKVFLECVQDMDHENMFWYRQDPGLGLRLIYFSYDVKMKEKGDIPEGYSVSREKKERFSLILESASTNQTSMYLCASSFESGARYFGPGTRLLVL.

This clonotype was seen a handful of times. The chain recombines TRBV18 with TRBJ1-4; TRBD1 matches at 7 bases. The CDR3 contains 15 residues. V was pared by 3 bases and J by 6 bases, with 7 bases of the junction left unmatched. The germline CDR1 and CDR2 sequences are KGHSH and LQKENI. In DNA form, the CDR3 reads TGTGCCAGCTCACCCCCGACAGGGTTTGATGAAAAACTGTTTTTT. Protein: CASSPPTGFDEKLFF.

This clonotype was detected only a few times. CDR3 nucleotides: TGTGCCAGCCATGGGACTCGCGGGGGTGAGCAGTTCTTC. Protein: CASHGTRGGEQFF. The chain has TRBV27 and TRBJ2-1; TRBD2 matches 7 bases. This CDR3 spans 13 amino acids. The ends lost 8 bases at V and 9 bases at J; junction bases unmatched: 10. Per the germline V gene, CDR1 is MNHEY and CDR2 is SMNVEV (reference sequence).

In this sample, this clonotype turned up many times. This chain's CDR3 is CASSFEGMFYEQYF. In DNA form, the CDR3 reads TGCGCCAGCAGCTTTGAGGGGATGTTCTACGAGCAGTACTTC. V usage is TRBV5-1 and J usage is TRBJ2-7; D may be TRBD1 or TRBD2 (5 bases each). Trimming removed 2 bases at V and 3 bases at J, with 12 bases between. CDR1 and CDR2 from the germline V gene are SGHRS and YFSETQ. This CDR3 comprises 14 residues. The entire variable domain, with the rest obtained from reference TRBV5-1 and TRBJ2-7, is as follows: KAGVTQTPRYLIKTRGQQVTLSCSPISGHRSVSWYQQTPGQGLQFLFEYFSETQRNKGNFPGRFSGRQFSNSRSEMNVSTLELGDSALYLCASSFEGMFYEQYFGPGTRLTVT.

This clonotype was observed at least ten times. The V and J genes are TRBV11-3 and TRBJ2-3; no clear D gene. This CDR3 spans 15 amino acids. The germline V and J ends were trimmed by 5 bases and 1 base, with 13 bases remaining between them. Germline-derived CDR1 and CDR2 are SGHNT and YENEEA. CDR3: CASSPSGWGTDTQYF. DNA of the CDR3: TGTGCCAGCAGCCCTTCGGGTTGGGGCACAGATACGCAGTATTTT.

The chain couples TRBV12-3 or TRBV12-4 to TRBJ1-4, with D possibly matching TRBD1 (5 bases). Trimming removed 3 bases from V and 11 bases from J, with 13 bases in between. The CDR3 has 13 residues. The CDR3 DNA follows: TGTGCCAGCAGTTTGGGGGGGGTTGAGAAACTGTTTTTT. The encoded protein is CASSLGGVEKLFF.

V is TRBV14 and J is TRBJ2-2; TRBD2 matches at 8 bases. Trimming removed 1 base from V and 6 bases from J; junction bases left unmatched: 1. The CDR3 contains 14 residues. Germline assignment: CDR1 SGHDN and CDR2 FVKESK. The CDR3: CASSQARGAGELFF. CDR3 sequence (DNA): TGTGCCAGCAGCCAAGCGCGGGGGGCCGGGGAGCTGTTTTTT.